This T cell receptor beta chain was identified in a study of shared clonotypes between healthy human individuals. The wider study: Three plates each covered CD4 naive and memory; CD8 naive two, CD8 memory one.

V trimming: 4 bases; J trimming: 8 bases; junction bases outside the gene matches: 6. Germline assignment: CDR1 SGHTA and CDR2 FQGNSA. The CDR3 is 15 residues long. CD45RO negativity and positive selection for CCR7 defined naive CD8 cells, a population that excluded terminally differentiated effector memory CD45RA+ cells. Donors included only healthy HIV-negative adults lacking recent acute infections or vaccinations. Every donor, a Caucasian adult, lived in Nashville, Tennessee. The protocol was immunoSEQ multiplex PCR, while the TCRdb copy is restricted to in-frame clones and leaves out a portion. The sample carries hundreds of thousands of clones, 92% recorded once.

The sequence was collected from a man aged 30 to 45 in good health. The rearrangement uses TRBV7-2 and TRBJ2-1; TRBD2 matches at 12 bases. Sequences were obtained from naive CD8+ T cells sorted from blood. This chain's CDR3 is CASSSTSGSVDEQFF. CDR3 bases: TGTGCCAGCAGCTCGACTAGCGGGAGCGTCGATGAGCAGTTCTTC.